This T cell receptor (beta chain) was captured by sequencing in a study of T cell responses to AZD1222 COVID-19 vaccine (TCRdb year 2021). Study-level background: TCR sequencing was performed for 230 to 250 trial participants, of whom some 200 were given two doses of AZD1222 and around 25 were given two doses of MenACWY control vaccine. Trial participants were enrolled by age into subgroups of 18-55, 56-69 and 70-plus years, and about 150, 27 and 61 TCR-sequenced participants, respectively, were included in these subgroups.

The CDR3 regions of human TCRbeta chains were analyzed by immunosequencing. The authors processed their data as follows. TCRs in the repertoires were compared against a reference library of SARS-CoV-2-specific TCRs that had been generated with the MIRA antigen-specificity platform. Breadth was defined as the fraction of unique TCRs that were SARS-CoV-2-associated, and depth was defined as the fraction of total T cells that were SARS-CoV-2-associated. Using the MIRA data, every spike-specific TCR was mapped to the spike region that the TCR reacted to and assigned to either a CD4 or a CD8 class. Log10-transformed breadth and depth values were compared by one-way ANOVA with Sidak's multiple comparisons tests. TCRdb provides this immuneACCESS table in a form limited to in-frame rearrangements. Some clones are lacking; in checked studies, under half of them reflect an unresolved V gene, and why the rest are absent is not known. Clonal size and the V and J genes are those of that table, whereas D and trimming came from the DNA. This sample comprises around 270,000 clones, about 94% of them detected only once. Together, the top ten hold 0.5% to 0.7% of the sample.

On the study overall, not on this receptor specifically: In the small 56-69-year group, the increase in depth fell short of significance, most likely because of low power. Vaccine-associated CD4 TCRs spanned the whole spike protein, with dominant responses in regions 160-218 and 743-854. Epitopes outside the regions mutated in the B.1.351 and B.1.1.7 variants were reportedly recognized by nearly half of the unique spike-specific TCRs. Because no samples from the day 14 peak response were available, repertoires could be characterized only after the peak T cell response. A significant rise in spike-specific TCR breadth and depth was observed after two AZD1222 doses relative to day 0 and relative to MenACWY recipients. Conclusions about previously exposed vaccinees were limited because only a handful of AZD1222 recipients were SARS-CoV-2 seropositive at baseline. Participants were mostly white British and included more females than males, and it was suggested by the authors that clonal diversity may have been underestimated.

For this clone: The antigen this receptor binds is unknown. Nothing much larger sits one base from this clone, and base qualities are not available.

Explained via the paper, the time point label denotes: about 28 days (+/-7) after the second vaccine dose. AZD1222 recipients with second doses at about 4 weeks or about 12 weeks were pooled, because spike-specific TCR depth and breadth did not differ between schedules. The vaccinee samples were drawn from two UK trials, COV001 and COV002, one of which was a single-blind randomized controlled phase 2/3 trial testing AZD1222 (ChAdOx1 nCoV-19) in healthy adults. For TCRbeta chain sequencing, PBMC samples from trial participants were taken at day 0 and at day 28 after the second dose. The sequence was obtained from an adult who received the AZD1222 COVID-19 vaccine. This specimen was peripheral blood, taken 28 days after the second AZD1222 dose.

The CDR3 amino acid sequence is: CASSMGRGHGANVLTF. The DNA sequence is TGTGCCAGTAGTATGGGCAGGGGGCATGGGGCCAACGTCCTGACTTTC. Recombination connected TRBV19 to TRBJ2-6; TRBD1 matches 8 bases in the middle. Sequences LNHDA (CDR1) and SQIVND (CDR2) are obtained from the germline V gene (reference sequence). Including the terminal cysteine and phenylalanine, the CDR3 comprises 16 residues. Solely the CDR3 DNA is kept, with 48 bases framed from the first base. From V the trimming removes 3 bases and from J it removes 3 bases, while the gene matches leave 4 bases of the junction unaccounted for.